A selection of T cell receptor beta chains follows, all from one sample in a study of identical twins. TCRdb re-called the 5' RACE reads through MiXCR, storing one row per CDR3 protein. Here the sample spans approximately 500,000 distinct CDR3 sequences, about 24% being singletons. Separately, the same data were catalogued under a study of T cells expressing NK-cell markers.

The sample taken for sequencing was CD4+ T cells sorted from blood. These receptors were collected from a woman between 18 and 29 years old in good health. Both conserved end residues are part of each CDR3. The order of the fields is CDR3 DNA, CDR3 protein, V gene, D gene, clone size, J gene. A D gene is named only where the DNA matches it firmly. Part of the rows lack a size; the others show once, few, many or a class for expanded clones.

DNA: TGCGCCAGCAGTCATTCGGCGCAACGGGGGGATGAGCAGTTCTTC
CDR3: CASSHSAQRGDEQFF
V: TRBV5-1
D: TRBD2
size: few
J: TRBJ2-1

DNA: TGTGCCAGCAGTTTTACCGACCCCGCCGTGGGAGGCTACACCTTC
CDR3: CASSFTDPAVGGYTF
V: TRBV12-3/TRBV12-4
D: -
size: -
J: TRBJ1-2

DNA: TGTGCCAGCAGCGTTCGGACTAGCTATAATGAGCAGTTCTTC
CDR3: CASSVRTSYNEQFF
V: TRBV9
D: TRBD2
size: once
J: TRBJ2-1

DNA: TGTGCCAGCAGCTCCCCTTTAAGTATTCCGGAGACCCAGTACTTC
CDR3: CASSSPLSIPETQYF
V: TRBV7-9
D: -
size: few
J: TRBJ2-5

DNA: TGTGCCAGCAGCGTAGGGGGACTAGTTGTGGGCGAGCAGTACTTC
CDR3: CASSVGGLVVGEQYF
V: TRBV9
D: TRBD2
size: -
J: TRBJ2-7

DNA: TGCAGTGCTAGAGATCGAAGGGGTGGGGCGGGCGAGCAGTACTTC
CDR3: CSARDRRGGAGEQYF
V: TRBV20-1
D: -
size: -
J: TRBJ2-7

DNA: TGTGCCAGCAGCTTAGGAGTTATCACAGATACGCAGTATTTT
CDR3: CASSLGVITDTQYF
V: TRBV7-9
D: -
size: few
J: TRBJ2-3

DNA: TGTGCCAGCAGCCAATCAGGGTCTGGAGAGCAGTACTTC
CDR3: CASSQSGSGEQYF
V: TRBV7-2
D: -
size: -
J: TRBJ2-7

DNA: TGTGCCAGCAGCCAATGGGGGCGACTAGCTTCCTACAATGAGCAGTTCTTC
CDR3: CASSQWGRLASYNEQFF
V: TRBV3-1
D: -
size: -
J: TRBJ2-1

DNA: TGTGCCAGCAGCGTAGGGCCGGAGATCGACTTC
CDR3: CASSVGPEIDF
V: TRBV9
D: -
size: few
J: TRBJ2-1

DNA: TGTGCCAGCAGTGGAATAGATACGCAGTATTTT
CDR3: CASSGIDTQYF
V: TRBV25-1
D: -
size: few
J: TRBJ2-3

DNA: TGCGCCAGCAGTGACCCGAACACTGAAGCTTTCTTT
CDR3: CASSDPNTEAFF
V: TRBV10-1
D: -
size: -
J: TRBJ1-1

DNA: TGCAGCGCTCTGCACAGGGGGGGAAACTATGGCTACACCTTC
CDR3: CSALHRGGNYGYTF
V: TRBV29-1
D: TRBD1
size: -
J: TRBJ1-2

DNA: TGTGCCATATACAGCTCGGCGGACACTGAAGCTTTCTTT
CDR3: CAIYSSADTEAFF
V: TRBV10-3
D: -
size: -
J: TRBJ1-1

DNA: TGCGCCAGCAGCACCGGGCCGGATAATTCACCCCTCCACTTT
CDR3: CASSTGPDNSPLHF
V: TRBV5-1
D: -
size: few
J: TRBJ1-6